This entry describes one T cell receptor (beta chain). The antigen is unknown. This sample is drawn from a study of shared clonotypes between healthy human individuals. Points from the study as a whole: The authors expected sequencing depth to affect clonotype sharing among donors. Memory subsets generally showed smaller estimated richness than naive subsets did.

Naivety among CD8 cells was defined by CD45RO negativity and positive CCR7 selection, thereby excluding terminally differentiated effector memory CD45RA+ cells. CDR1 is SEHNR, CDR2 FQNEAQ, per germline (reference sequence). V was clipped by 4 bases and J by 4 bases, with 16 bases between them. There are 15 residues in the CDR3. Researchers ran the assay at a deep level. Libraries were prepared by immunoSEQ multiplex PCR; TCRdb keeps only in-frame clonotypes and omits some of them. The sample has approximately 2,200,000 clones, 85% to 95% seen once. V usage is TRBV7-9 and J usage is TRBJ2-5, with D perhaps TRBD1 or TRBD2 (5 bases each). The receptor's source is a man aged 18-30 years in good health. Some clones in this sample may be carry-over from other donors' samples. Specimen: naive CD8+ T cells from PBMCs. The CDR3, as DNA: TGTGCCAGCAGCTACCCAGACCGGGACCCAGAGACCCAGTACTTC. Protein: CASSYPDRDPETQYF.